This T cell receptor beta chain was captured by sequencing in a study of T cell repertoires in aging, cancer and after chemotherapy (dated by TCRdb to between 2019 and 2020). Background on the whole study: The donors fell into six age groups ranging from 30 or younger to 70 or older, and each group had at least three individuals. Paired pre- and post-chemotherapy samples in the solid tumor group came from brain tumor (glioblastoma) patients receiving temozolomide-based therapy. The complete dataset included approximately 10 million TCR reads. Alongside about 97 healthy donors serving as a reference group, the cohort included approximately 210 cancer patients, of whom about 94 had hematological cancers and 124 had solid cancers. To examine immunoaging and T cell reconstitution after chemotherapy, the study profiled TCR beta repertoires in peripheral blood from healthy donors and cancer patients.

In regard to this clonotype: It lacks a known antigen. Per-base quality was not reported, and no clone a single base away is much larger than it.

Genomic DNA extracted from peripheral blood, rather than sorted cells or RNA, was used as the source for amplification of TCR beta rearrangements. General conclusions and limits of the study: In healthy donors, the drop in TCR diversity with age came mainly from a loss of richness, whereas in cancer patients a loss of evenness also played a part. Median generation probability increased over the chemotherapy interval in both cancer cohorts, suggesting repertoire reconstitution through rebound thymic output. The authors noted that the repertoire data do not allow conclusions about immunological memory after chemotherapy. Compared with age-matched healthy donors, untreated patients with hematological or solid cancers had significantly lower TCR diversity and higher clonality in blood.

Rearranged TRB sequences spanning V, D and J segments were amplified by multiplex touch-down PCR using a mixed TRB-A/B primer pool. Two consecutive PCR reactions with Phusion HS II polymerase added Illumina adapters and sample indices to the amplicons. Amplicons were gel-purified with the NucleoSpin Gel and PCR Clean-up kit, then checked with Qubit and an Agilent 2100 Bioanalyzer. The libraries were sequenced on an Illumina MiSeq with 600-cycle, single-indexed, paired-end runs. As for the original processing: MiXCR versions 2.12 and 3.0.5 were used to process the TRB sequences. Each unique CDR3 nucleotide sequence was counted as one clone, and only productive sequences with at least two reads were retained. The repertoire metrics were Shannon diversity, evenness, clonality (calculated as one minus evenness), and diversity profiles parameterized by alpha from 0 to 5. Generation probabilities of clones in paired pre- and post-chemotherapy samples were computed with the IGoR algorithm. TCRdb cleaned the public reads at Q25 with fastp, built clones with MiXCR and kept in-frame beta chains. Entries that share a CDR3 protein sequence are merged under the most common genes and DNA. TCRdb, rather than the study authors, made the V and J calls. In all, the sample holds approximately 2,600 distinct CDR3 sequences, and 58% of those were seen once. Approximately 35% of the sample lies in the top ten.

The source of this sequence is a human donor with a solid tumor. The material sequenced was blood.

CDR3 region: CASQFRGNQPQHF. The sequenced DNA is TGTGCCAGCCAATTCCGCGGCAATCAGCCCCAGCATTTT. The chain is encoded by TRBV28 joined to TRBJ1-5, with no D gene named confidently. The CDR3 holds 13 amino acids from the cysteine to the phenylalanine. Only the CDR3 part of the read is kept: 39 bases, read in frame from the first base. The trim is 8 bases for V and 2 bases for J, with a gap of 10 bases between the germline ends. Taken from the germline V gene, the CDR1 and CDR2 loops are MDHEN and SYDVKM.